This T cell receptor (beta chain) was recorded in a study of immune heterogeneity within non-small cell lung tumors. Study in general: The tumor set comprised several squamous cell carcinomas and 10 non-squamous carcinomas (plus 1 not otherwise specified).

With regard to this clonotype: What it binds is not known.

TCR beta CDR3 was amplified by multiplex PCR using 32 V and 13 J primers. One entry per CDR3 protein results from TCRdb running MiXCR on the multiplex PCR reads. This table has about 15,000 distinct CDR3 sequences, 28% appearing once. Template input, which was bulk tumor genomic DNA, totaled roughly 650 ng per sample. Collection of several biopsies per primary tumor, spaced far apart, took place during surgery. Those enrolled were patients newly diagnosed with untreated non-small cell lung cancer and undergoing curative surgery. Newly diagnosed patients with non-small cell lung cancer who were having surgery with curative intent served as donors. Notes on the study in general: Local tumor mutational burden, with an R of around 0.34, correlated moderately but significantly with local T-cell clonality. Between individual patients, the high-frequency T-cell receptor beta clonotypes largely differed.

The CDR3 is 15 amino acids. The V gene end was trimmed by 5 bases and the J gene end by 14 bases; junction bases not matched to a gene: 14. Germline-derived CDR1 and CDR2 are SGHTA and FQGNSA. The sequence derives from a man in his forties or fifties with non-small cell lung cancer. Sequences were obtained from lung tumor tissue. The chain has TRBV7-2 and TRBJ2-3, with 12 bases that match TRBD2. The CDR3 DNA is TGTGCCAGCAGCCCCAGTCTAGCGGGAGGGCCCCGAGTGTATTTT. Translating gives CASSPSLAGGPRVYF.